The 22 T cell receptor beta chains below all came from one sample that was sequenced in a study of T cell repertoires in cytomegalovirus infection. TCRdb reprocessed the reads with MiXCR, giving one entry per CDR3 protein. The sample contains roughly 230,000 distinct CDR3 sequences, about 15% of which appear only once. Sequencing was performed on CD8+ T cells from PBMCs. The source is a human donor in good health (CMV status not recorded). Some clones in this sample may be carry-over from other donors' samples.

This clonotype was recorded at least ten times. This chain links TRBV6-2 or TRBV6-3 with TRBJ2-1, with 10 nucleotides matching TRBD2. The CDR3 has 16 amino acids. CDR1 MNHEY and CDR2 SVGEGT come from the germline V gene. V was pared by 8 bases and J by 2 bases, with 9 bases of the junction left unmatched. In nucleotides, the CDR3 is TGTGCCAGCGGTCAGCACGGACTAGCGGCCTACAATGAGCAGTTCTTC. Amino acids: CASGQHGLAAYNEQFF.

This clonotype was counted a few times. The chain employs TRBV6-5 and TRBJ1-5; maybe TRBD1 (6 bases). CDR1 and CDR2 (germline): MNHEY, SVGAGI. Trimming stripped 6 bases from V and 4 bases from J, with 13 bases between. The CDR3 length is 14 residues. This CDR3 is CASSPHRVNQPQHF. DNA for the CDR3: TGTGCCAGCAGCCCCCACAGGGTAAATCAGCCCCAGCATTTT.

Comment on this clonotype: As the CDR3 is not closed by the conserved phenylalanine or tryptophan, this likely results from a read error. V usage is TRBV12-3 or TRBV12-4 and J usage is TRBJ1-1, with D hard to call. CDR3 length: 14 amino acids. V lost 3 bases and J 1 base, leaving 9 bases between the germline ends. In DNA form, the CDR3 reads TGTGCCAGCAGTTTGTATAGAGAGAACACTGAAGCTTTCTCT. Encoded protein: CASSLYRENTEAFS.

This clonotype was counted between two and nine times. This sequence joins TRBV6-6 and TRBJ1-1; D unclear. V lost 8 bases and J 1 base, leaving 11 bases between the germline ends. Per germline, CDR1 MNHNY and CDR2 SVGAGI (reference sequence). The CDR3 totals 13 residues. CDR3 in DNA: TGTGCCAGCTTGGCCCTAGGGAACACTGAAGCTTTCTTT. Encoded protein: CASLALGNTEAFF.

Notes on this clonotype: One end of the junction fails to match germline, which may point to a read error. This chain uses TRBV6-2 or TRBV6-3 with TRBJ2-2; a possible D gene is TRBD2 (5 bases). The V gene's germline CDR1 is MNHEY and CDR2 SVGEGT. The length of the CDR3 is 14 residues. CDR3 nucleotide sequence: TGTGCCAGTAACGAGGGTCCGTACACCGGGGTGCTGTTTTTT. Translation gives CASNEGPYTGVLFF.

Many counts were recorded for this clonotype. This chain uses TRBV12-3 or TRBV12-4 with TRBJ1-5; D uncertain. This CDR3 contains 16 residues. V shed 4 bases and J shed 4 bases, with 17 bases lying between them. The CDR3 loop reads CASSWTGEAGNQPQHF. DNA for the CDR3: TGTGCCAGCAGTTGGACCGGGGAGGCGGGGAATCAGCCCCAGCATTTT.

The rearrangement uses TRBV19 and TRBJ1-5, with TRBD1 matching over 8 bases. The CDR3 totals 17 residues. V dropped 7 bases and J dropped 0; count of bases not matched to a gene: 11. The V gene's germline CDR1 is LNHDA and CDR2 SQIVND (reference sequence). The chain's CDR3 is CASTWTGQISSNQPQHF. As DNA, the CDR3 is TGTGCCAGTACTTGGACAGGGCAAATCTCTAGCAATCAGCCCCAGCATTTT. The full variable domain, with the rest looked up from reference TRBV19 and TRBJ1-5, is DGGITQSPKYLFRKEGQNVTLSCEQNLNHDAMYWYRQDPGQGLRLIYYSQIVNDFQKGDIAEGYSVSREKKESFPLTVTSAQKNPTAFYLCASTWTGQISSNQPQHFGDGTRLSIL.

This clonotype was found many times. The chain employs TRBV5-6 and TRBJ2-1, with no clear D. Germline V CDR1 and CDR2: SGHDT, YYEEEE. Between the trimmed V and J ends, which lost 0 bases and 5 bases, there was a span of 9 bases. The CDR3 covers 14 residues. For the CDR3, the DNA is TGTGCCAGCAGCTTGGGCTTCCCTAACAATGAGCAGTTCTTC. Translated: CASSLGFPNNEQFF.

This clonotype occurred a few times. This chain connects TRBV2 to TRBJ2-5; perhaps TRBD1 as D (6 bases). V was cut by 9 bases and J by 1 base, with 21 bases left in between. In germline, CDR1 is SNHLY, CDR2 FYNNEI. The CDR3 is 16 amino acids. The CDR3 spells CARTSTPQGPQETQYF. The CDR3 DNA reads as TGTGCCAGGACTTCAACTCCCCAGGGGCCCCAAGAGACCCAGTACTTC.

This clonotype was detected a few times. The chain joins TRBV4-1 to TRBJ2-2, with 10 nucleotides matching TRBD1. Germline loops: CDR1 MGHRA, CDR2 YSYEKL. Trimming removed 3 bases from V and 4 bases from J; junction bases left unmatched: 2. This CDR3 comprises 15 residues. CDR3 in amino acids: CASSHGTGVTGELFF. CDR3 coding DNA: TGCGCCAGCAGCCACGGGACAGGGGTCACCGGGGAGCTGTTTTTT.

The V and J genes are TRBV7-2 and TRBJ2-7; TRBD2 agrees at 9 bases. CDR3 length: 13 amino acids. J gave up 5 bases and V 7 bases, and 6 bases lay outside the gene matches. Germline V gives CDR1 SGHTA, CDR2 FQGNSA. The chain's CDR3 is CASTVGGGDEQYF. CDR3 nucleotides: TGTGCCAGCACCGTTGGCGGGGGGGACGAGCAGTACTTC.

This clonotype was seen only a few times. V and J are TRBV6-2 or TRBV6-3 and TRBJ1-2, with D maybe TRBD1 (5 bases). Germline loops: CDR1 MNHEY, CDR2 SVGEGT. This CDR3 is built from 16 residues. Deletions cut 0 bases from V and 2 bases from J, with 13 bases between. The CDR3 sequence: CASSYSPPDRNYGYTF. CDR3 bases: TGTGCCAGCAGTTACTCTCCGCCAGACAGAAACTATGGCTACACCTTC.

This clonotype was observed at least ten times. The V gene is TRBV7-6, the J gene TRBJ1-1, with 7 bases lining up with TRBD1. The germline V gene encodes CDR1 SGHVS and CDR2 FNYEAQ. The trim removed 4 bases at V and 7 bases at J, leaving 12 bases unmatched. The CDR3 sequence is 15 residues long. Written as DNA, the CDR3 is TGTGCCAGCAGCTCTACCGGGACAGCGAGTTTTGAAGCTTTCTTT. This codes for CASSSTGTASFEAFF.

The chain employs TRBV2 and TRBJ2-3, with D possibly matching TRBD1 (6 bases). The germline gives CDR1 SNHLY, CDR2 FYNNEI. The ends were cut back, 8 bases at V and 0 bases at J, with 15 bases in the middle. There are 15 residues in the CDR3. The CDR3 loop reads CASGSWTVSTDTQYF. DNA for the CDR3: TGTGCCAGCGGCTCTTGGACAGTTAGCACAGATACGCAGTATTTT.

The gene calls are TRBV5-1 and TRBJ1-4; a possible D gene is TRBD1 (6 bases). Germline V CDR1 and CDR2: SGHRS, YFSETQ. The length of the CDR3 is 19 residues. V lost 5 bases to trimming and J lost 13 bases, with 36 bases between them. CDR3 DNA: TGCGCCAGCAGTTTATTCGGCAGGGGCCCCACCAGGACCGCCGGGGGACTGTTTTTT. This codes for CASSLFGRGPTRTAGGLFF.

This clonotype showed up many times. The rearrangement links TRBV7-6 to TRBJ1-1, with a tentative D call TRBD1 (5 bases). Germline lookup yields CDR1 SGHVS and CDR2 FNYEAQ. The V end was cut by 1 base, the J end by 7 bases, with 10 bases between. The CDR3 is 13 amino acids. Here the CDR3 reads CASSLDQGLEAFF. CDR3 DNA sequence: TGTGCCAGCAGCTTAGACCAGGGACTTGAAGCTTTCTTT.

This rearrangement joins TRBV28 to TRBJ1-5; unclear D gene. Trimming removed 0 bases at V and 15 bases at J, with 21 bases between. CDR1 is MDHEN, CDR2 SYDVKM, per germline. The CDR3 sequence is 15 residues long. CDR3 in amino acids: CASSLWDVATPTVHF. The CDR3 nucleotides are TGTGCCAGCAGTTTATGGGACGTCGCGACACCGACGGTGCATTTT.

This chain joins TRBV20-1 and TRBJ2-4; 7 bases align to TRBD2. The CDR3 covers 14 residues. Germline CDR1 is DFQATT and CDR2 is SNEGSKA (reference sequence). Losses at the gene ends were 3 bases for V and 1 base for J; bases not matched to a gene: 3. CDR3 sequence reads: CSASTSVAKNIQYF. CDR3 in DNA: TGCAGTGCTAGCACTAGCGTCGCCAAAAACATTCAGTACTTC.

This clonotype was counted at least ten times. V is TRBV7-6 and J is TRBJ2-7; 7 bases map to TRBD1. Germline lookup yields CDR1 SGHVS and CDR2 FNYEAQ. There are 15 residues in the CDR3. V lost 1 base, J lost 2 bases, and 5 bases stayed unmatched. The DNA of the CDR3 is TGTGCCAGCAGCTTAGAGGGGGCTGAAACCTACGAGCAGTACTTC. It is translated as CASSLEGAETYEQYF.

This clonotype was detected a few times. The chain joins TRBV2 to TRBJ1-2, with D unresolved. This CDR3 has 13 residues. Trimming cost V 6 bases and J 5 bases, with 13 bases left between them. Germline V gene lookup returns CDR1 SNHLY and CDR2 FYNNEI. CDR3 DNA sequence: TGTGCCAGCAGCGAACCCATTAATTATGGCTACACCTTC. Translated, it gives CASSEPINYGYTF.

This clonotype was detected many times. The chain couples TRBV12-3 or TRBV12-4 to TRBJ1-3; D is unclear. CDR3 length equals 10 residues. The V end lost 6 bases, the J end lost 4 bases, and 1 base lay between the germline ends. The CDR3 DNA reads TGTGCCAGCAGCGGAAACACCATATATTTT. Translating gives CASSGNTIYF.

In the case of this clonotype: Possible read error: a much larger clone is one base away. The rearrangement links TRBV7-9 to TRBJ2-1; D call uncertain. V lost 8 bases and J lost 3, with 11 bases in between. The germline CDR1 and CDR2 sequences are SEHNR and FQNEAQ (reference sequence). This CDR3 has 13 amino acids. CDR3: CASYDPHYNEQFF. The DNA of the CDR3 is TGTGCCAGCTACGATCCCCACTACAATGAGCAGTTCTTC.